This is a list of T cell receptor beta chains from one sample in a study of PD-1 blockade in classical Hodgkin lymphoma. Sequenced by immunoSEQ multiplex PCR; TCRdb stores in-frame clones only, minus some. The data contain around 26,000 clones, approximately 79% of them singletons. The material was CD4+ T cells from blood, obtained before the fourth cycle of nivolumab. These TCRs come from a human donor with classical Hodgkin lymphoma. CDR3s include the opening cysteine and the closing phenylalanine or tryptophan. The order of the fields is D gene, clone size, J gene, V gene, CDR3 DNA, CDR3 protein. D genes are given only for firm matches. Size tells how often a clone was seen (once, few, many) or the class of an expanded clone, and some rows leave it out.

D gene: .
clone size: once
J gene: TRBJ2-3
V gene: TRBV5-4
CDR3 DNA: TGTGCCAGCAGCCCCCAGGGGACAGATACGCAGTATTTT
CDR3 protein: CASSPQGTDTQYF

D gene: .
clone size: .
J gene: TRBJ1-2
V gene: TRBV5-1
CDR3 DNA: TGCGCCAGCAGCTATGAGGGGGGGACACGGATCTATGGCTACACCTTC
CDR3 protein: CASSYEGGTRIYGYTF

D gene: TRBD1
clone size: .
J gene: TRBJ1-1
V gene: TRBV6-1
CDR3 DNA: TGTGCCAGCAGTGAGGTAGCGGGTTGGGGACAGGGGACGAACACTGAAGCTTTCTTT
CDR3 protein: CASSEVAGWGQGTNTEAFF

D gene: .
clone size: few
J gene: TRBJ1-2
V gene: TRBV7-9
CDR3 DNA: TGTGCCAGCAGCTTAGAGGGACGTAACTATGGCTACACCTTC
CDR3 protein: CASSLEGRNYGYTF

D gene: .
clone size: .
J gene: TRBJ2-1
V gene: TRBV19
CDR3 DNA: TGTGCCAGTAACCACGGACTACCAGAGCATGAGCAGTTCTTC
CDR3 protein: CASNHGLPEHEQFF

D gene: .
clone size: .
J gene: TRBJ1-1
V gene: TRBV4-3
CDR3 DNA: TGCGCCAGCAGCCTATCCGGGACACCCAGGAGAGTGGCTGAAGCTTTCTTT
CDR3 protein: CASSLSGTPRRVAEAFF

D gene: TRBD1
clone size: .
J gene: TRBJ2-1
V gene: TRBV5-1
CDR3 DNA: TGCGCCAGCAGGTTGGGACAGGGGTATCTACGCCCCGTAAACAATGAGCAGTTCTTC
CDR3 protein: CASRLGQGYLRPVNNEQFF

D gene: .
clone size: .
J gene: TRBJ1-5
V gene: TRBV19
CDR3 DNA: TGTGCCAGTAGTGGGGGGGCTCCTTTTGGGGGCAATCAGCCCCAGCATTTT
CDR3 protein: CASSGGAPFGGNQPQHF

D gene: .
clone size: .
J gene: TRBJ1-2
V gene: TRBV9
CDR3 DNA: TGTGCCAGCAGCGTAGCTTTAACAGGGTATGGCTACACCTTC
CDR3 protein: CASSVALTGYGYTF

D gene: TRBD1
clone size: .
J gene: TRBJ2-3
V gene: TRBV6-1
CDR3 DNA: TGTGCCAGCAGTGAGCAACAGGGGGCATTTCGCACAGATACGCAGTATTTT
CDR3 protein: CASSEQQGAFRTDTQYF

D gene: TRBD2
clone size: .
J gene: TRBJ2-3
V gene: TRBV5-1
CDR3 DNA: TGCGCCAGCAGCTTAGCGGGGGGCCTTAGCACAGATACGCAGTATTTT
CDR3 protein: CASSLAGGLSTDTQYF

D gene: .
clone size: .
J gene: TRBJ1-2
V gene: TRBV7-2
CDR3 DNA: TGTGCCAGCCGGGGGGCAGGGGTTGGCTACACCTTC
CDR3 protein: CASRGAGVGYTF

D gene: .
clone size: .
J gene: TRBJ1-5
V gene: TRBV6-1
CDR3 DNA: TGTGCCAGCAGTGAACGGGACCGAGAGCCCCAGCATTTT
CDR3 protein: CASSERDREPQHF

D gene: .
clone size: .
J gene: TRBJ1-2
V gene: TRBV29-1
CDR3 DNA: TGCAGCGTTAGTTCTACGAACTATGGCTACACCTTC
CDR3 protein: CSVSSTNYGYTF

D gene: .
clone size: .
J gene: TRBJ2-7
V gene: TRBV28
CDR3 DNA: TGTGCCAGCAGTCCCGGGACAATTCACTACGAGCAGTACTTC
CDR3 protein: CASSPGTIHYEQYF

D gene: .
clone size: few
J gene: TRBJ1-4
V gene: TRBV30
CDR3 DNA: TGTGCCTGGAGTGTAAATAGTGAAAAACTGTTTTTT
CDR3 protein: CAWSVNSEKLFF

D gene: .
clone size: .
J gene: TRBJ1-1
V gene: TRBV2
CDR3 DNA: TGTGCCAGCAGTGTGAGACAGAGCAACACTGAAGCTTTCTTT
CDR3 protein: CASSVRQSNTEAFF

D gene: .
clone size: .
J gene: TRBJ2-5
V gene: TRBV28
CDR3 DNA: TGTGCCAGCTGTGGCGGGGTAGTAAAGGAGACCCAGTACTTC
CDR3 protein: CASCGGVVKETQYF

D gene: .
clone size: .
J gene: TRBJ1-2
V gene: TRBV6-1
CDR3 DNA: TGTGCCAGCAGTGTACAGGGAATTGATGGCTACACCTTC
CDR3 protein: CASSVQGIDGYTF

D gene: .
clone size: .
J gene: TRBJ2-5
V gene: TRBV7-2
CDR3 DNA: TGTGCCAGCAGCTTACAGGGCGGGACGGGGGAGACCCAGTACTTC
CDR3 protein: CASSLQGGTGETQYF

D gene: .
clone size: .
J gene: TRBJ1-5
V gene: TRBV28
CDR3 DNA: TGTGCCAGCAGTTTATTTCGGAGCTCCCTCTCCCATCAGCCCCAGCATTTT
CDR3 protein: CASSLFRSSLSHQPQHF

D gene: .
clone size: .
J gene: TRBJ1-1
V gene: TRBV6-5
CDR3 DNA: TGTGCCAGCAGTTACTCGAGGACCTCCGACACTGAAGCTTTCTTT
CDR3 protein: CASSYSRTSDTEAFF

D gene: .
clone size: .
J gene: TRBJ2-6
V gene: TRBV27
CDR3 DNA: TGTGCCAGCAGCCTTGGGACATCTGGGGCCAACGTCCTGACTTTC
CDR3 protein: CASSLGTSGANVLTF

D gene: .
clone size: .
J gene: TRBJ1-5
V gene: TRBV18
CDR3 DNA: TGTGCCAGCTCACTGAGGGGGGAACAGCCCCAGCATTTT
CDR3 protein: CASSLRGEQPQHF

D gene: .
clone size: .
J gene: TRBJ2-5
V gene: TRBV11-2
CDR3 DNA: TGTGCCAGCAGCTTAGATAGGCAAGAGACCCAGTACTTC
CDR3 protein: CASSLDRQETQYF

D gene: TRBD1
clone size: .
J gene: TRBJ2-3
V gene: TRBV25-1
CDR3 DNA: TGTGCCAGCACGCCTACCGACAGGGGCACAGATACGCAGTATTTT
CDR3 protein: CASTPTDRGTDTQYF

D gene: .
clone size: .
J gene: TRBJ1-5
V gene: TRBV7-9
CDR3 DNA: TGTGCCAGCAGCTTAGCGGACGCCAATCAGCCCCAGCATTTT
CDR3 protein: CASSLADANQPQHF

D gene: .
clone size: .
J gene: TRBJ2-3
V gene: TRBV28
CDR3 DNA: TGTGCCAGCAGTTTGGCGCAGGATACGCAGTATTTT
CDR3 protein: CASSLAQDTQYF

D gene: .
clone size: .
J gene: TRBJ2-1
V gene: TRBV18
CDR3 DNA: TGTGCCAGCTCCCTCAATCGAGGAATTAATGAGCAGTTCTTC
CDR3 protein: CASSLNRGINEQFF

D gene: TRBD1
clone size: .
J gene: TRBJ1-5
V gene: TRBV19
CDR3 DNA: TGTGCCAGTAGTTCCACAGGGGGCGCCGGCAATCAGCCCCAGCATTTT
CDR3 protein: CASSSTGGAGNQPQHF

D gene: TRBD1
clone size: .
J gene: TRBJ1-6
V gene: TRBV12-5
CDR3 DNA: TGTGCTAGTGGAATGACAGGGAGTTCACCCCTCCACTTT
CDR3 protein: CASGMTGSSPLHF

D gene: .
clone size: .
J gene: TRBJ2-5
V gene: TRBV4-2
CDR3 DNA: TGTGCCAGCAGCCAAGTAGGGACGGACCGCGAGACCCAGTACTTC
CDR3 protein: CASSQVGTDRETQYF

D gene: TRBD1
clone size: .
J gene: TRBJ1-1
V gene: TRBV7-9
CDR3 DNA: TGTGCCAGCAGCCTTGGACAGGCGACTGAAGCTTTCTTT
CDR3 protein: CASSLGQATEAFF